The 17 T cell receptor beta chains below all came from one sample that was sequenced in a study of identical twins. MiXCR, applied by TCRdb to the 5' RACE reads, yields one record per CDR3 protein. The table has 750,000 to 950,000 distinct CDR3 sequences, roughly 12% seen once. These data were also filed under a second study, of yellow fever vaccine responses in identical twins.

The sample was PBMCs. The receptors originated from a woman aged 18-30 years in good health.

V and J are TRBV6-1 and TRBJ2-7; D ambiguous. Germline lookup yields CDR1 MNHNS and CDR2 SASEGT. The CDR3 is made up of 13 amino acids. Trimming stripped 6 bases from V and 1 base from J, with 10 bases between. As DNA, the CDR3 is TGTGCCAGCAGGAACCAGCAGTCCTACGAGCAGTACTTC. It yields the protein CASRNQQSYEQYF.

This clonotype showed up just a few times. The gene calls are TRBV29-1 and TRBJ2-5; 10 bases fit TRBD2. The length of the CDR3 is 14 residues. In germline, CDR1 is SQVTM, CDR2 ANQGSEA. Trimming took 6 bases from V and 1 from J; bases not matched to a gene: 5. CDR3 residues: CSVLLAGTQETQYF. CDR3 sequence (DNA): TGCAGCGTATTACTAGCGGGAACCCAAGAGACCCAGTACTTC.

The rearrangement joins TRBV7-6 to TRBJ2-3, with 12 nucleotides matching TRBD2. Germline values: CDR1 SGHVS, CDR2 FNYEAQ. This CDR3 spans 17 amino acids. With V trimmed by 1 base and J by 0 bases, 2 bases remained unmatched. The chain's CDR3 is CASSLDGLAGSTDTQYF. As DNA, the CDR3 is TGTGCCAGCAGCTTAGATGGACTAGCGGGGAGCACAGATACGCAGTATTTT.

The chain couples TRBV12-3 or TRBV12-4 to TRBJ1-1; D may be TRBD1 (5 bases). Trimming cost V 3 bases and J 0 bases, with 11 bases left between them. The CDR3 is 15 residues long. The CDR3 here is CASSFGGSMNTEAFF. DNA for the CDR3: TGTGCCAGCAGTTTCGGGGGGAGCATGAACACTGAAGCTTTCTTT.

A few counts support this clonotype. The V and J genes are TRBV13 and TRBJ2-7; 11 bases line up with TRBD2. Trimming cost V 1 base and J 5 bases; bases outside gene matches: 4. The CDR3 contains 15 residues. The germline V gene encodes CDR1 PRHDT and CDR2 FYEKMQ (reference sequence). The CDR3, as DNA: TGTGCCAGCAGCTTAGTACTAGCGGGAGCCCACGAGCAGTACTTC. Protein product: CASSLVLAGAHEQYF.

A few counts support this clonotype. The chain couples TRBV7-8 to TRBJ2-5, with D perhaps matching TRBD2 (5 bases). CDR3 size: 18 residues. Trimming took off 5 bases at V and 5 bases at J, with 27 bases between the two ends. Germline-derived CDR1 and CDR2 are SGHVS and FQNEAQ. CDR3 nucleotides: TGTGCCAGCAGCCTGTGGCCCCGGACTCCCGTTAATGTGGAGACCCAGTACTTC. Its translation is CASSLWPRTPVNVETQYF.

This clonotype appeared a few times. This chain uses TRBV29-1 with TRBJ2-1; TRBD2 might be the D (7 bases). With 6 bases removed from V and 3 bases from J, the gap between germline ends came to 24 bases. From germline, CDR1 is SQVTM and CDR2 ANQGSEA. The CDR3 covers 17 residues. CDR3 sequence: CSVVGLVSKGDYNEQFF. In nucleotides, the CDR3 is TGCAGCGTCGTCGGACTAGTTAGTAAGGGGGACTACAATGAGCAGTTCTTC.

This sequence joins TRBV20-1 and TRBJ2-5; 7 bases line up with TRBD1. V shed 2 bases, J shed 5 bases, and the junction held 8 bases outside the gene matches. This CDR3 has 14 residues. CDR1 is DFQATT and CDR2 is SNEGSKA in the germline V gene (reference sequence). CDR3 protein: CSARITGVWETQYF. Written as DNA, the CDR3 is TGCAGTGCTAGAATCACAGGGGTTTGGGAGACCCAGTACTTC.

The rearrangement links TRBV14 to TRBJ1-1; D might be TRBD1 (6 bases). CDR1 SGHDN and CDR2 FVKESK come from the germline V gene. V was shortened by 7 bases and J by 4 bases, with 16 bases between the two germline ends. This CDR3 is built from 14 residues. The CDR3 coding sequence is TGTGCCAGCACCCTAGACAGGCGGGGCACTGAAGCTTTCTTT. Its translation is CASTLDRRGTEAFF.

The chain combines TRBV3-1 with TRBJ2-7; D is perhaps TRBD1 or TRBD2 (5 bases each). The CDR3 spans 15 residues. CDR1 and CDR2 (germline): LGHDT, YNNKEL (reference sequence). The V gene lost 0 bases and the J gene lost 3 bases, with 12 bases spanning the gap. The CDR3 protein is CASSQDREYGYEQYV. Written as DNA, the CDR3 is TGTGCCAGCAGCCAAGACAGGGAGTACGGCTACGAGCAGTACGTC.

This chain uses TRBV3-1 with TRBJ2-7; no clear D. Trimming took off 5 bases at V and 2 bases at J, with 13 bases between the two ends. This CDR3 contains 14 residues. Germline assignment: CDR1 LGHDT and CDR2 YNNKEL (reference sequence). The CDR3 DNA follows: TGTGCCAGCAGCAACCCCAAAAAGGCCTACGAGCAGTACGTC. It is translated as CASSNPKKAYEQYV.

This sequence joins TRBV10-3 and TRBJ1-5; D uncertain. CDR3 length: 14 amino acids. V lost 10 bases, J lost 0 bases, and 13 bases lay in between. CDR1 ENHRY and CDR2 SYGVKD come from the germline V gene. For the CDR3, the DNA is TGTGCCACAGCGACGGACTATAGCAATCAGCCCCAGCATTTT. It encodes CATATDYSNQPQHF.

The rearrangement links TRBV6-1 to TRBJ2-1; TRBD2 matches 8 bases. The CDR3 sequence is 15 residues long. Germline trimming cut 2 bases from V and 5 bases from J; bases unmatched to any gene: 5. Germline V gives CDR1 MNHNS, CDR2 SASEGT. The CDR3: CASSEWLAGNNEQFF. Written as DNA, the CDR3 is TGTGCCAGCAGTGAATGGCTAGCGGGTAACAATGAGCAGTTCTTC.

This chain uses TRBV19 with TRBJ1-1; D is undetermined. The CDR3 is 17 residues long. CDR1 is LNHDA and CDR2 is SQIVND in the germline V gene (reference sequence). V was clipped by 6 bases and J by 0 bases, with 20 bases between them. The CDR3 coding sequence is TGTGCCAGTAGATCACGCTCCAGCCCCAACATGAACACTGAAGCTTTCTTT. Its protein is CASRSRSSPNMNTEAFF.

V and J are TRBV29-1 and TRBJ2-5; D uncertain. V was pared by 5 bases and J by 1 base, with 11 bases between. CDR3 size: 13 residues. CDR1 is SQVTM and CDR2 is ANQGSEA in the germline V gene. CDR3 loop: CSVRAEIQETQYF. DNA for the CDR3: TGCAGCGTTAGGGCAGAGATCCAAGAGACCCAGTACTTC.

The chain combines TRBV12-3 or TRBV12-4 with TRBJ1-5; no reliable D call. V was shortened by 3 bases and J by 7 bases, with 13 bases between the two germline ends. The CDR3 has 14 amino acids. DNA of the CDR3: TGTGCCAGCAGTTTTGAGTGGTTGGGACAGCCCCAGCATTTT. This gives the protein CASSFEWLGQPQHF.

This clonotype was counted only a few times. The chain joins TRBV18 to TRBJ2-5; D might be TRBD1 or TRBD2, each matching 5 bases. CDR3 size: 16 residues. Germline lookup yields CDR1 KGHSH and CDR2 LQKENI. V shed 2 bases and J shed 5 bases, with 18 bases lying between them. DNA of the CDR3: TGTGCCAGCTCACCAGCTCAATCGGGGCCCGTCGAGACCCAGTACTTC. This encodes CASSPAQSGPVETQYF.